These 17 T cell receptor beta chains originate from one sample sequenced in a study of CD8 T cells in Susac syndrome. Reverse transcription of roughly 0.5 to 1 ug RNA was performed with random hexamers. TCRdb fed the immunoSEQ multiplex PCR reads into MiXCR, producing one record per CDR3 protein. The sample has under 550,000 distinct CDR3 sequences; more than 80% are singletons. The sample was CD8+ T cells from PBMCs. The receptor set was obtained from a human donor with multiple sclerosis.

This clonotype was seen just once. CDR3 nucleotides: TGCAGTGCTAGGACTAGCAGGATAGCCTACGAGCAGTACTTC. Translated: CSARTSRIAYEQYF. The V and J genes are TRBV20-1 and TRBJ2-7, with 7 bases identical to TRBD2. The CDR3 covers 14 residues. The V and J ends lost 3 bases and 2 bases, in that order; junction bases with no gene match: 7. Germline V lookup: CDR1 DFQATT, CDR2 SNEGSKA (reference sequence).

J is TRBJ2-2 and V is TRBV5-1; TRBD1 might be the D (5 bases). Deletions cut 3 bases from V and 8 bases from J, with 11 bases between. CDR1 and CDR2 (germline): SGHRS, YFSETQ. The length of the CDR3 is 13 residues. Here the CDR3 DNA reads TGCGCCAGCAGCTACACAGGAGCAGGGGAGCTGTTTTTT. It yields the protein CASSYTGAGELFF.

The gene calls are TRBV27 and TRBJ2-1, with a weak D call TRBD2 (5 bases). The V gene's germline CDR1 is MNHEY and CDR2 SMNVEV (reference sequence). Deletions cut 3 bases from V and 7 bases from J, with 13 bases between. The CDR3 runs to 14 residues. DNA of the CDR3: TGTGCCAGCAGTTTTATAGGGAGCGTAAATGAGCAGTTCTTC. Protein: CASSFIGSVNEQFF.

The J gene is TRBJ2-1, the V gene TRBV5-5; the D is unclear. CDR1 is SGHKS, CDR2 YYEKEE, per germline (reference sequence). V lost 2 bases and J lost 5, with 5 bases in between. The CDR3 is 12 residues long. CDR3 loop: CASSFTDNEQFF. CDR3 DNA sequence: TGTGCCAGCAGCTTTACTGACAATGAGCAGTTCTTC.

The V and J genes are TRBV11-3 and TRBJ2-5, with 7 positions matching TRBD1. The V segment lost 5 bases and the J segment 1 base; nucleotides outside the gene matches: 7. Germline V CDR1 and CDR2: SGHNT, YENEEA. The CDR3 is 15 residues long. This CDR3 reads CASSTARDSQETQYF. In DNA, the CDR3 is TGTGCCAGCAGCACCGCCCGGGACAGCCAAGAGACCCAGTACTTC. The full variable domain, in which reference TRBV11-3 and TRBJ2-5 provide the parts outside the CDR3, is EAGVVQSPRYKIIEKKQPVAFWCNPISGHNTLYWYLQNLGQGPELLIRYENEEAVDDSQLPKDRFSAERLKGVDSTLKIQPAELGDSAVYLCASSTARDSQETQYFGPGTRLLVL.

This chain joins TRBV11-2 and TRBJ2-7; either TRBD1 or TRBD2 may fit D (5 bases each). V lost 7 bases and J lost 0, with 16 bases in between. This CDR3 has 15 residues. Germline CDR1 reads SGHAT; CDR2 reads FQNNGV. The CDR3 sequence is CASTLGAGSSYEQYF. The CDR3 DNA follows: TGTGCCAGCACCCTAGGGGCAGGGAGCTCCTACGAGCAGTACTTC.

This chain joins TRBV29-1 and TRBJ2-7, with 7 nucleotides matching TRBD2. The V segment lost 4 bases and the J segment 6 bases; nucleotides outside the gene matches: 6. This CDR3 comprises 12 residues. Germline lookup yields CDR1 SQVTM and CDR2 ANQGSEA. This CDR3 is CSVVRPGGEQYF. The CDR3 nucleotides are TGCAGCGTTGTAAGACCGGGGGGCGAGCAGTACTTC.

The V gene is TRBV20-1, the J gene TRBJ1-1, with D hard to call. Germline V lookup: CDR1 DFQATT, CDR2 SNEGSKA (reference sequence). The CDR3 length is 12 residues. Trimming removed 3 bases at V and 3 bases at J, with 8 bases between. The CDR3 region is CSARTRDTEAFF. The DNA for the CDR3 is TGCAGTGCTAGGACCCGTGACACTGAAGCTTTCTTT.

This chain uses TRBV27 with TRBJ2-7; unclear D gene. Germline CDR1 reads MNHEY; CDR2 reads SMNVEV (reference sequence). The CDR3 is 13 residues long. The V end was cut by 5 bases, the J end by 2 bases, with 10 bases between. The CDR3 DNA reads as TGTGCCAGCAGTGCGGCTCCCGCCTACGAGCAGTACTTC. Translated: CASSAAPAYEQYF.

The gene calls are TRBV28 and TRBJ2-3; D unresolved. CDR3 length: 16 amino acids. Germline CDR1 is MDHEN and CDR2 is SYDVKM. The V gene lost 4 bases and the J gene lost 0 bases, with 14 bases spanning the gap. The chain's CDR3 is CASSSLRDESTDTQYF. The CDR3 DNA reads TGTGCCAGCAGTTCCCTTCGAGACGAGAGCACAGATACGCAGTATTTT.

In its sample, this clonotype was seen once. The CDR3 spells CASSPGTPGNTGELFF. In nucleotides, the CDR3 is TGCGCCAGCAGCCCGGGAACACCCGGGAACACCGGGGAGCTGTTTTTT. This chain uses TRBV4-1 with TRBJ2-2; maybe TRBD2 (5 bases). The CDR3 is 16 amino acids. V dropped 4 bases and J dropped 1 base, with 13 bases sitting between them. CDR1 and CDR2 (germline): MGHRA, YSYEKL.

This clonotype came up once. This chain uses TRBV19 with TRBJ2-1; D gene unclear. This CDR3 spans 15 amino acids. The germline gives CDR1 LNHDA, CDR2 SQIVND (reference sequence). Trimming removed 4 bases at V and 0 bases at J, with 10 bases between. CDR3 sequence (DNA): TGTGCCAGTAGTAAAACTATCAGCTCCTACAATGAGCAGTTCTTC. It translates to CASSKTISSYNEQFF.

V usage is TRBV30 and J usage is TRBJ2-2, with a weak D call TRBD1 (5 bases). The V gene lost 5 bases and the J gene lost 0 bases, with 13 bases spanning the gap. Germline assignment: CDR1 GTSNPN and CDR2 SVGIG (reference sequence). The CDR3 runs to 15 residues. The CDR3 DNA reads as TGTGCCTGGTATCCAGGGCCCTCGAACACCGGGGAGCTGTTTTTT. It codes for CAWYPGPSNTGELFF. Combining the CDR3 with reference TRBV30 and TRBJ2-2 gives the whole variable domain SQTIHQWPATLVQPVGSPLSLECTVEGTSNPNLYWYRQAAGRGLQLLFYSVGIGQISSEVPQNLSASRPQDRQFILSSKKLLLSDSGFYLCAWYPGPSNTGELFFGEGSRLTVL.

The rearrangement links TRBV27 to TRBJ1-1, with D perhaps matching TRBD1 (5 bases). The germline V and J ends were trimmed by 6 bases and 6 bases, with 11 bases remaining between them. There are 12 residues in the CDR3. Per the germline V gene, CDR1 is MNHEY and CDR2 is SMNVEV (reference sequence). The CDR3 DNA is TGTGCCAGCAGCCCCCAGGGAGCTGAAGCTTTCTTT. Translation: CASSPQGAEAFF.

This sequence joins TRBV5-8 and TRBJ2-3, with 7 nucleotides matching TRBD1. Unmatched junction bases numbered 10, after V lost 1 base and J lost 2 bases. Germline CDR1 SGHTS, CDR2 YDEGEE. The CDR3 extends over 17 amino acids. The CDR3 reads CASSLYVGQADTDTQYF. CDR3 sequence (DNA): TGTGCCAGCAGCTTGTACGTAGGACAGGCGGACACAGATACGCAGTATTTT.

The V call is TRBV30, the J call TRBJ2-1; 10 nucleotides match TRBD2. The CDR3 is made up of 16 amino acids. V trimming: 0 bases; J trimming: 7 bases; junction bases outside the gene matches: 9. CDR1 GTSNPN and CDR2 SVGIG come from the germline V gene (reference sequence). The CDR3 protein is CAWSVEASGSLNEQFF. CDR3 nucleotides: TGTGCCTGGAGTGTAGAGGCTAGCGGGAGTCTAAATGAGCAGTTCTTC. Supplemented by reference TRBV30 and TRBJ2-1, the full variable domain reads SQTIHQWPATLVQPVGSPLSLECTVEGTSNPNLYWYRQAAGRGLQLLFYSVGIGQISSEVPQNLSASRPQDRQFILSSKKLLLSDSGFYLCAWSVEASGSLNEQFFGPGTRLTVL.

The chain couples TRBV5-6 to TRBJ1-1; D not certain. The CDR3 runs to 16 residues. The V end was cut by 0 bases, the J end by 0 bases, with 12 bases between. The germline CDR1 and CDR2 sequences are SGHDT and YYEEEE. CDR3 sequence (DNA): TGTGCCAGCAGCTTGGCAGGACGTCTCTTGAACACTGAAGCTTTCTTT. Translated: CASSLAGRLLNTEAFF. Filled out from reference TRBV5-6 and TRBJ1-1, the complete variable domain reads DAGVTQSPTHLIKTRGQQVTLRCSPKSGHDTVSWYQQALGQGPQFIFQYYEEEERQRGNFPDRFSGHQFPNYSSELNVNALLLGDSALYLCASSLAGRLLNTEAFFGQGTRLTVV.